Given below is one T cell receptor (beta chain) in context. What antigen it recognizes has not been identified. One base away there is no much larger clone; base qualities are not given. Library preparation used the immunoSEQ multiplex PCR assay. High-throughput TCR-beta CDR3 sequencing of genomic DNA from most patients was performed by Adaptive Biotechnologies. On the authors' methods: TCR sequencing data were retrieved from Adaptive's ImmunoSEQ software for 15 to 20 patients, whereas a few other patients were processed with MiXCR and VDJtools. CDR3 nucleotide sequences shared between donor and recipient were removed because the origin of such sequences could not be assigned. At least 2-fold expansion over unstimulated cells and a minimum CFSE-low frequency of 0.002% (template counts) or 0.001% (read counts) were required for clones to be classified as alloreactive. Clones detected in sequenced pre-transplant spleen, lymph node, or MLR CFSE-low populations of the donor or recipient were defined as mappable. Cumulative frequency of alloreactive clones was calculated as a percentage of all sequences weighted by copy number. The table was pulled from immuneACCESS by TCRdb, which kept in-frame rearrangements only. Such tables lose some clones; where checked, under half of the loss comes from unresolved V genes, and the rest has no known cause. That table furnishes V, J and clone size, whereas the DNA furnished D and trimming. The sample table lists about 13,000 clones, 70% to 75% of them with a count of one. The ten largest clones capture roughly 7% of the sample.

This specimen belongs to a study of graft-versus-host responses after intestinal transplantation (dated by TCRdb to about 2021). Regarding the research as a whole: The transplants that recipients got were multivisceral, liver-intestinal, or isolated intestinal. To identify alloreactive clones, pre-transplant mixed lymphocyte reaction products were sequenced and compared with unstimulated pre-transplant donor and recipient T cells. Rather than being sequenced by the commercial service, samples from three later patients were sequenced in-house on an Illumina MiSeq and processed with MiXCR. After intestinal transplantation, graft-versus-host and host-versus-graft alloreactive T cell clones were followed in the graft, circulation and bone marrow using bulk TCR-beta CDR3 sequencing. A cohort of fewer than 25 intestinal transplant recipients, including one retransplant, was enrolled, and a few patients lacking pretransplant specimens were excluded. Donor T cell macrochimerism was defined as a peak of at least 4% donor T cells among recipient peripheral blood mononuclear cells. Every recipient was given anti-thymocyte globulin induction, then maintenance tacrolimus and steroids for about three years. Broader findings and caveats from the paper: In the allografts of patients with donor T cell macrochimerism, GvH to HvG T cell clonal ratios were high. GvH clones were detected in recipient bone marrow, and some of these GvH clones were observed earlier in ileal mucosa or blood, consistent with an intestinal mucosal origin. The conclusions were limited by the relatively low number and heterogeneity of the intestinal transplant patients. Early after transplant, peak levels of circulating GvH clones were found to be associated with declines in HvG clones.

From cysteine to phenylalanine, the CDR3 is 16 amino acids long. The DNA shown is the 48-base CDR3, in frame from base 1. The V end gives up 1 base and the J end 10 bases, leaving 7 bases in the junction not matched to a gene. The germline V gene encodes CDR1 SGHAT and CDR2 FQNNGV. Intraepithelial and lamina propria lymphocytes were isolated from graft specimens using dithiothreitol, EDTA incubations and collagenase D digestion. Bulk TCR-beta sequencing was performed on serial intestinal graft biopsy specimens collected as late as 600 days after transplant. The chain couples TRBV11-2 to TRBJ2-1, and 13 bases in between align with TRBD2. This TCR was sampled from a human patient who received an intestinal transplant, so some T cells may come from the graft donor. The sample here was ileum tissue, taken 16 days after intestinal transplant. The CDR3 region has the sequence CASSLGGLAGTAEQFF. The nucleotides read TGTGCCAGCAGCTTAGGGGGACTAGCGGGGACGGCGGAGCAGTTCTTC.